This TCR beta chain was identified in a study of blood T cells in healthy people across ages. Through a sample-barcoded 5' primer and a J-beta primer mix, a second PCR was run for roughly 7 to 12 cycles. TCRdb processed the 5' RACE reads anew with MiXCR; each CDR3 protein has one entry. Of around 1,700,000 distinct CDR3 sequences in the sample, about 30% were seen once. This clonotype was detected a few times. An end of the junction differs from the germline gene, which may be a read error. Sequencing used blood. This sequence originates from a young woman in good health.

The CDR3 spells CANSLVAGALYEQYF. The CDR3 DNA reads TGTGCCAACAGTTTAGTAGCGGGGGCCCTCTACGAGCAGTACTTC. The chain is built from TRBV27 and TRBJ2-7; TRBD2 matches 9 bases. The CDR3 runs to 15 residues. CDR1 is MNHEY, CDR2 SMNVEV, per germline (reference sequence).